The 2 T cell receptor beta chains in this list originate from one sample, sequenced in a study of CD8 T cells in Susac syndrome. RNA amounts of roughly 0.5 to 1 ug underwent reverse transcription with random hexamers. TCRdb re-called the immunoSEQ multiplex PCR reads with MiXCR, one entry per CDR3 protein. Altogether 150,000 to 200,000 distinct CDR3 sequences are present, over 85% being singletons, with the ten largest covering 0.1%. The sample taken for sequencing was CD4+ T cells from PBMCs. These receptors were collected from a human donor in good health.

The CDR3 DNA follows: TGTGCCAGCAGTTTATTGGGACGGAAGAGTAATGATGAGCAGTTCTTC. Protein product: CASSLLGRKSNDEQFF. The chain carries TRBV27 and TRBJ2-1; possibly TRBD1 or TRBD2 for D (5 bases each). The ends were cut back, 1 base at V and 8 bases at J, with 18 bases in the middle. CDR1 is MNHEY and CDR2 is SMNVEV in the germline V gene (reference sequence). This CDR3 spans 16 amino acids.

The rearrangement joins TRBV5-6 to TRBJ2-3; the D is unclear. Germline CDR1 reads SGHDT; CDR2 reads YYEEEE. This CDR3 comprises 15 residues. Trimming pared 4 bases from V and 0 bases from J, leaving 12 bases between. CDR3 in amino acids: CASSGGERSTDTQYF. CDR3 DNA sequence: TGTGCCAGCAGCGGCGGAGAAAGGAGCACAGATACGCAGTATTTT.